The T cell receptor beta chain described here comes from a study of blood T cell repertoires in COVID-19. Study overall: There were acute and convalescent COVID-19 samples, and they came from the United States, Italy and Spain.

V shed 0 bases and J shed 3 bases, with 15 bases lying between them. Germline loops: CDR1 GTSNPN, CDR2 SVGIG (reference sequence). The CDR3 has 15 amino acids. Data came from immunoSEQ multiplex PCR; TCRdb stores just in-frame clones and leaves some out. This table holds 300,000 or so clones, about 90% found once. Source material: peripheral blood. This receptor was obtained from a woman aged 25 to 39 with COVID-19, enrolled during active disease. The chain combines TRBV30 with TRBJ2-7; possibly TRBD1 for D (7 bases). The CDR3 region is CAWSVGGTAHYEQYF. CDR3 DNA: TGTGCCTGGAGTGTAGGGGGGACAGCTCACTACGAGCAGTACTTC.